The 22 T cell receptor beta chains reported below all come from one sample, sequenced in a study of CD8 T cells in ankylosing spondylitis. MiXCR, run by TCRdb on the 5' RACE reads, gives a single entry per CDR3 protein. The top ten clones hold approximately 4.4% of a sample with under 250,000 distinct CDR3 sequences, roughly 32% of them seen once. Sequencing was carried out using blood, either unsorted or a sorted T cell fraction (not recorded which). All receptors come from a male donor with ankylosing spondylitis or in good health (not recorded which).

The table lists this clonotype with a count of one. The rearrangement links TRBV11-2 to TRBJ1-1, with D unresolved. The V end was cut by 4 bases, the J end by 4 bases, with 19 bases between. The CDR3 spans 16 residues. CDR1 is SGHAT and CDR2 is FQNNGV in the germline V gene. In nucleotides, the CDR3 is TGTGCCAGCAGCTCCTTTTACGAGGGCGTGAGCACTGAAGCTTTCTTT. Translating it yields CASSSFYEGVSTEAFF.

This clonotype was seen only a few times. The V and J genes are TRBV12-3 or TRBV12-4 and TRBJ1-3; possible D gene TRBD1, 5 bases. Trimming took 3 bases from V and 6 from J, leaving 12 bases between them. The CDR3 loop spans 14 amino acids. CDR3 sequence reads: CASSLGGAANTIYF. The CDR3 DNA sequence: TGTGCCAGCAGTTTGGGTGGGGCGGCAAACACCATATATTTT.

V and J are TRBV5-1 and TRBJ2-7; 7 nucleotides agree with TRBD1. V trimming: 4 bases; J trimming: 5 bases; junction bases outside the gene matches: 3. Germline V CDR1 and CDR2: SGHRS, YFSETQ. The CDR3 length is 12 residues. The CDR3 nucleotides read TGCGCCAGCAGCGTCGACAGGGACGAGCAGTACTTC. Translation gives CASSVDRDEQYF.

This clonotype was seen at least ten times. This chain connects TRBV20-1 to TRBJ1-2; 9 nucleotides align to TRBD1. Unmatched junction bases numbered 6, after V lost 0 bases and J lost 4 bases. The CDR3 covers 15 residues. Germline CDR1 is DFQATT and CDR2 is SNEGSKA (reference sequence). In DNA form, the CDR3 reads TGCAGTGCTAGAGATCCCGGACAGGGGTTCTATGGCTACACCTTC. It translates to CSARDPGQGFYGYTF.

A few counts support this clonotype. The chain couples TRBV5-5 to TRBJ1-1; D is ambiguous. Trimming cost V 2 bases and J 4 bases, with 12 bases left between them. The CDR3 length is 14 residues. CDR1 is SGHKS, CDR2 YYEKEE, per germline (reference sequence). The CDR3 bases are TGTGCCAGCAGCTTATCCAGGTACTCCACTGAAGCTTTCTTT. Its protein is CASSLSRYSTEAFF.

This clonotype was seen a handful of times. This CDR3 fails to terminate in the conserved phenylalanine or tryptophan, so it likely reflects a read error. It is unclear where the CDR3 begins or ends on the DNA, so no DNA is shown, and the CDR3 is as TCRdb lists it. The chain's CDR3 is CSARASGTRDFI. J is TRBJ2-7 and V is TRBV20-1; the table's D gene call, TRBD2, was not cross checked with the DNA. CDR1 and CDR2 from the germline V gene are DFQATT and SNEGSKA (reference sequence). The CDR3 has 12 residues if both end residues are counted.

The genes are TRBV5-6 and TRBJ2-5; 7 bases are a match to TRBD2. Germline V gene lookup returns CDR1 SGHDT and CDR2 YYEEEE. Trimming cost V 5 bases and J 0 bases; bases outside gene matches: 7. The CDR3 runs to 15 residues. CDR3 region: CASSPASGYQETQYF. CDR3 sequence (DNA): TGTGCCAGCAGTCCGGCTAGCGGTTACCAAGAGACCCAGTACTTC.

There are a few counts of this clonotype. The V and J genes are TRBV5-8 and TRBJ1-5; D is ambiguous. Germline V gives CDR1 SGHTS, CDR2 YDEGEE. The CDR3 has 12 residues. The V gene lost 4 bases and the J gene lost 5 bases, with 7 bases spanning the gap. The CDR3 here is CASSLNHQPQHF. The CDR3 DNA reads TGTGCCAGCAGCCTCAATCATCAGCCCCAGCATTTT.

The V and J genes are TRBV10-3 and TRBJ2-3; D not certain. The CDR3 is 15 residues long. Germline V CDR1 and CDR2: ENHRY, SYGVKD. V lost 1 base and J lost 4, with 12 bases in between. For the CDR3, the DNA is TGTGCCATCAGTGAGTTCCGTAACCCCCCAGATACGCAGTATTTT. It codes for CAISEFRNPPDTQYF.

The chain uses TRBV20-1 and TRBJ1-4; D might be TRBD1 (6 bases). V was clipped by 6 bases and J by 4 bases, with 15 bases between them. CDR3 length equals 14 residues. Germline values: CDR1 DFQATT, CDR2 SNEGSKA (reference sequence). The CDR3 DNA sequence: TGCAGTGCGCCCCAGAGACAGGTTAATGAAAAACTGTTTTTT. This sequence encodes CSAPQRQVNEKLFF.

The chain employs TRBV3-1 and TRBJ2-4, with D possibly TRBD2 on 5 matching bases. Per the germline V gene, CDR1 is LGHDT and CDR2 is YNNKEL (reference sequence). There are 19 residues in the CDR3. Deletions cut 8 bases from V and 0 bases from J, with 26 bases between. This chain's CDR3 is CASCSDEGRRVLAKNIQYF. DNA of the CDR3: TGTGCCAGCTGTTCGGACGAGGGCCGACGGGTCCTAGCCAAAAACATTCAGTACTTC.

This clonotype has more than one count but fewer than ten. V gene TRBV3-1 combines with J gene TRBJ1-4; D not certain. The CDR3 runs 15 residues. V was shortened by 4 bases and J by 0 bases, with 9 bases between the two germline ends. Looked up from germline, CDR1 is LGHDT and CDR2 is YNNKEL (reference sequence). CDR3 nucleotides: TGTGCCAGCAGCCCCACGCTAACAACTAATGAAAAACTGTTTTTT. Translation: CASSPTLTTNEKLFF.

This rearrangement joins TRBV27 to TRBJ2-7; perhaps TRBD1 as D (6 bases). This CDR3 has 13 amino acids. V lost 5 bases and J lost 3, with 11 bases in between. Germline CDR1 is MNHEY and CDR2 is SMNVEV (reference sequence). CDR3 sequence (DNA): TGTGCCAGCAGTGTGGGGGCTTTCTACGAGCAGTACTTC. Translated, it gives CASSVGAFYEQYF.

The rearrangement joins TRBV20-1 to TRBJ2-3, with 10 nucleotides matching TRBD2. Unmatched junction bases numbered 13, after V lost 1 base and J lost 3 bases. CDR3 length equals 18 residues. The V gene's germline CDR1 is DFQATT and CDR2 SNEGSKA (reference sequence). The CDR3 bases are TGCAGTGCTAGAGCCGGGGGGTGGTTAGCGGGGGGAACAGATACGCAGTATTTT. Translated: CSARAGGWLAGGTDTQYF.

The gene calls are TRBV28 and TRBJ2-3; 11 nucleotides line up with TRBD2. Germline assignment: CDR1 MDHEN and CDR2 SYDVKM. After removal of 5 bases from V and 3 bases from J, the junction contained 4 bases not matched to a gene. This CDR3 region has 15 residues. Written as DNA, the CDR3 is TGTGCCAGCAGTCAAATAGCGGGGGGGACAGATACGCAGTATTTT. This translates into CASSQIAGGTDTQYF.

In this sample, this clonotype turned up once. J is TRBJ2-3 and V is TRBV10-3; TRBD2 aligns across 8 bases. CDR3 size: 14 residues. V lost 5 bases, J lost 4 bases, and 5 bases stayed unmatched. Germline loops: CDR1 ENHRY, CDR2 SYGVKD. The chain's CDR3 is CAISSGGYADTQYF. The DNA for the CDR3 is TGTGCCATCAGTAGCGGGGGTTACGCAGATACGCAGTATTTT.

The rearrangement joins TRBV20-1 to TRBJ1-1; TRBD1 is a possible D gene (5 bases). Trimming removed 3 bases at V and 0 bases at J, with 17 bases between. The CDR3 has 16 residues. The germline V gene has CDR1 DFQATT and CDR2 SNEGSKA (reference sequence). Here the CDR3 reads CSASLGPTLMNTEAFF. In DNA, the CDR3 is TGCAGTGCTAGTTTGGGACCTACTCTCATGAACACTGAAGCTTTCTTT.

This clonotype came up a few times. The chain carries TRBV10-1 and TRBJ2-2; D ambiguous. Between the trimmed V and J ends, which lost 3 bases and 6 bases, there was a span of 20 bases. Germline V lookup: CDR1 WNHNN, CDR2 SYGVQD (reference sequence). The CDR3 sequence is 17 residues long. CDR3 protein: CASSDPSSRKGAGELFF. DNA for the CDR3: TGCGCCAGCAGTGATCCCTCCTCTAGGAAAGGTGCCGGGGAGCTGTTTTTT.

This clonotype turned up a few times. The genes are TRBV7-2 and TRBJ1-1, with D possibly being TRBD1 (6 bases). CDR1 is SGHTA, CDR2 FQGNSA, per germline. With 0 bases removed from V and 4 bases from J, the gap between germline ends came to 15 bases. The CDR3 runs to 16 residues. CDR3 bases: TGTGCCAGCAGCTTAGCAGGGGTCAGGGGTCTCACTGAAGCTTTCTTT. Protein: CASSLAGVRGLTEAFF.

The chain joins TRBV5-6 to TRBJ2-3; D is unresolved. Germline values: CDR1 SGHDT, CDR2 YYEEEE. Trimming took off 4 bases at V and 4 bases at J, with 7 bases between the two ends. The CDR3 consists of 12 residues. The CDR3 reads CASSARADTQYF. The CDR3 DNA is TGTGCCAGCAGCGCCAGAGCAGATACGCAGTATTTT.

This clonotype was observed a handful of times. CDR3 loop: CSARDRGAGYNEQFF. The CDR3 DNA reads as TGCAGTGCTAGAGATAGGGGGGCGGGGTACAATGAGCAGTTCTTC. The chain recombines TRBV20-1 with TRBJ2-1; D possibly matches TRBD1 or TRBD2 (6 bases each). The CDR3 runs 15 residues. Germline assignment: CDR1 DFQATT and CDR2 SNEGSKA (reference sequence). V lost 0 bases to trimming and J lost 4 bases, with 13 bases between them.

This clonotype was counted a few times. CDR3 nucleotide sequence: TGTGCCAGCAGCCAACCCGACGCGGACAGATACTACGAGCAGTACTTC. The encoded protein is CASSQPDADRYYEQYF. This sequence joins TRBV4-2 and TRBJ2-7; TRBD1 is a possible D gene (6 bases). V lost 2 bases and J lost 3, with 17 bases in between. Germline lookup yields CDR1 LGHNA and CDR2 YNFKEQ. The CDR3 contains 16 residues.